The 29 T cell receptor beta chains in this list originate from one sample, sequenced in a study of PD-1 blockade in classical Hodgkin lymphoma. The patients all showed relapse after autologous stem cell transplantation, while their brentuximab vedotin exposure varied. Repertoires were generated with immunoSEQ multiplex PCR, while TCRdb's copy carries only in-frame clones and drops some. The table shows 22,000 or so clones, with around three quarters occurring only once. The sequencing used peripheral blood mononuclear cells (PBMCs), collected before the second cycle of nivolumab. These receptors were collected from a human donor with classical Hodgkin lymphoma.

The chain recombines TRBV19 with TRBJ2-1, with TRBD2 identical over 9 bases. CDR3 length equals 13 residues. Germline V lookup: CDR1 LNHDA, CDR2 SQIVND (reference sequence). J was trimmed by 12 bases and V by 9 bases; bases with no gene match: 12. The CDR3 spells CASQNVAGAAQFF. Here the CDR3 DNA reads TGTGCCAGCCAAAACGTAGCGGGAGCCGCGCAGTTCTTC. The whole variable domain, remainder taken from reference TRBV19 and TRBJ2-1, is DGGITQSPKYLFRKEGQNVTLSCEQNLNHDAMYWYRQDPGQGLRLIYYSQIVNDFQKGDIAEGYSVSREKKESFPLTVTSAQKNPTAFYLCASQNVAGAAQFFGPGTRLTVL.

V usage is TRBV4-2 and J usage is TRBJ2-3; D might be TRBD2 (7 bases). The CDR3 consists of 15 residues. The V end was cut by 3 bases, the J end by 3 bases, with 13 bases between. Looked up from germline, CDR1 is LGHNA and CDR2 is YNFKEQ. CDR3 in DNA: TGTGCCAGCAGCCAGGAGGAGGGGGGGACAGATACGCAGTATTTT. Its translation: CASSQEEGGTDTQYF.

The CDR3 DNA sequence: TGTGCCAGCAGCTTAGGACCAGGGACCGGCACAGATACGCAGTATTTT. Its protein is CASSLGPGTGTDTQYF. The rearrangement joins TRBV11-2 to TRBJ2-3; D tentatively fits TRBD1 or TRBD2 (5 bases each). The CDR3 runs 16 residues. Germline CDR1 is SGHAT and CDR2 is FQNNGV. V was cut by 1 base and J by 1 base, with 12 bases left in between.

This clone was picked up one time. This chain joins TRBV28 and TRBJ2-3; D unclear. This CDR3 contains 13 residues. The V end lost 4 bases, the J end lost 6 bases, and 11 bases lay between the germline ends. Germline-derived CDR1 and CDR2 are MDHEN and SYDVKM. CDR3 region: CASSYPPRDTQYF. The CDR3 nucleotides are TGTGCCAGCAGTTACCCGCCGAGGGATACGCAGTATTTT. Combining the CDR3 with reference TRBV28 and TRBJ2-3 gives the whole variable domain DVKVTQSSRYLVKRTGEKVFLECVQDMDHENMFWYRQDPGLGLRLIYFSYDVKMKEKGDIPEGYSVSREKKERFSLILESASTNQTSMYLCASSYPPRDTQYFGPGTRLTVL.

This clone was counted between two and nine times. The genes are TRBV7-8 and TRBJ1-5; 7 positions agree with TRBD1. The J segment lost 6 bases and the V segment lost 4 bases, leaving 6 bases of the junction unmatched. This CDR3 has 14 amino acids. From germline, CDR1 is SGHVS and CDR2 FQNEAQ. The CDR3 loop is CASSSRQGAQPQHF. CDR3 bases: TGTGCCAGCAGCTCCAGACAGGGTGCTCAGCCCCAGCATTTT.

V gene TRBV7-6 combines with J gene TRBJ1-3; tentatively, D is TRBD1 (6 bases). V was clipped by 5 bases and J by 0 bases, with 11 bases between them. CDR3 length: 15 residues. CDR1 is SGHVS and CDR2 is FNYEAQ in the germline V gene. In DNA form, the CDR3 reads TGTGCCAGCAGCACCGGACAGTTCTCTGGAAACACCATATATTTT. Amino acid sequence: CASSTGQFSGNTIYF.

With respect to this clone: A read error may account for a junction end that differs from germline. This sequence joins TRBV7-7 and TRBJ2-2; D call uncertain. Germline CDR1 reads SSHAT; CDR2 reads FNYEAQ (reference sequence). The CDR3 has 14 residues. CDR3 coding DNA: TGTGCTAGCAGCTTCGGGCAAAATTTCGGGGAGCTGTTTTTT. Its translation: CASSFGQNFGELFF. Variable domain in full (rest from reference TRBV7-7 and TRBJ2-2): GAGVSQSPRYKVTKRGQDVTLRCDPISSHATLYWYQQALGQGPEFLTYFNYEAQPDKSGLPSDRFSAERPEGSISTLTIQRTEQRDSAMYRCASSFGQNFGELFFGEGSRLTVL.

This chain uses TRBV27 with TRBJ2-1, with TRBD2 matching over 13 bases. Unmatched junction bases numbered 8, after V lost 5 bases and J lost 7 bases. This CDR3 comprises 16 residues. The germline gives CDR1 MNHEY, CDR2 SMNVEV (reference sequence). CDR3 DNA: TGTGCCAGCAGTCTGAGACTAGCGGGAGGAAAGAATGAGCAGTTCTTC. Translation gives CASSLRLAGGKNEQFF.

This clone was seen a handful of times. The genes are TRBV6-4 and TRBJ1-5, with 7 bases identical to TRBD1. Germline V gene sequence: CDR1 MRHNA, CDR2 SNTAGT. The CDR3 is 15 amino acids. V gave up 4 bases and J gave up 4 bases; unmatched junction bases: 7. CDR3 sequence: CASSAQKGANQPQHF. CDR3 DNA sequence: TGTGCCAGCAGTGCTCAAAAGGGGGCGAATCAGCCCCAGCATTTT.

This clone is a singleton in its sample. The chain combines TRBV18 with TRBJ2-5; unclear D gene. Trimming cost V 3 bases and J 5 bases, with 10 bases left between them. The germline gives CDR1 KGHSH, CDR2 LQKENI. This CDR3 is 13 amino acids long. This chain's CDR3 is CASSPGVVETQYF. DNA for the CDR3: TGTGCCAGCTCACCTGGGGTTGTGGAGACCCAGTACTTC.

The V gene is TRBV5-1, the J gene TRBJ2-7; D might be TRBD2 (5 bases). The CDR3 is 14 amino acids. Germline lookup yields CDR1 SGHRS and CDR2 YFSETQ. The V and J ends lost 2 bases and 2 bases respectively, with 11 bases between them. The CDR3 sequence: CASSFRETAYEQYF. CDR3 nucleotide sequence: TGCGCCAGCAGCTTTAGGGAGACGGCCTACGAGCAGTACTTC.

The CDR3 region is CASILTSGIREQFF. CDR3 in DNA: TGTGCCAGCATCTTGACTAGCGGGATACGGGAGCAGTTCTTC. The V and J genes are TRBV6-5 and TRBJ2-1; 11 bases agree with TRBD2. V lost 7 bases, J lost 10 bases, and 9 bases stayed unmatched. Per germline, CDR1 MNHEY and CDR2 SVGAGI. The length of the CDR3 is 14 residues.

The gene calls are TRBV4-3 and TRBJ2-5; 11 bases map to TRBD1. The germline gives CDR1 LGHNA, CDR2 YSLEER. The length of the CDR3 is 18 residues. Trimming cost V 4 bases and J 4 bases; bases outside gene matches: 14. The CDR3 is CASSPGKSGTGGVETQYF. The CDR3 DNA is TGCGCCAGCAGCCCGGGGAAATCCGGGACAGGGGGTGTAGAGACCCAGTACTTC.

The chain employs TRBV4-1 and TRBJ2-7; 9 bases map to TRBD2. The CDR3 extends over 16 amino acids. V shed 4 bases, J shed 1 base, and the junction held 8 bases outside the gene matches. From germline, CDR1 is MGHRA and CDR2 YSYEKL. The CDR3 nucleotides are TGCGCCAGCAGCCCCGGTCGACTAGCGGATTCCTACGAGCAGTACTTC. Amino acids: CASSPGRLADSYEQYF.

J is TRBJ2-1 and V is TRBV4-3; 7 nucleotides align to TRBD2. J lost 1 base, V lost 1 base, and 7 bases had no gene match. In germline, CDR1 is LGHNA, CDR2 YSLEER. The CDR3 sequence is 17 residues long. This CDR3 is CASSQGRDYPSYNEQFF. CDR3 bases: TGCGCCAGCAGCCAAGGCCGGGACTATCCGTCCTACAATGAGCAGTTCTTC.

The chain recombines TRBV7-2 with TRBJ1-2; the match to TRBD1 covers 9 bases. V trimming: 5 bases; J trimming: 4 bases; junction bases outside the gene matches: 8. Germline V gives CDR1 SGHTA, CDR2 FQGNSA. The CDR3 covers 15 residues. For the CDR3, the DNA is TGTGCCAGCAGCGGGGGACAGGGCCGGGTCTATGGCTACACCTTC. This codes for CASSGGQGRVYGYTF. The full variable domain, in which reference TRBV7-2 and TRBJ1-2 provide the parts outside the CDR3, is GAGVSQSPSNKVTEKGKDVELRCDPISGHTALYWYRQSLGQGLEFLIYFQGNSAPDKSGLPSDRFSAERTGGSVSTLTIQRTQQEDSAVYLCASSGGQGRVYGYTFGSGTRLTVV.

The chain employs TRBV7-9 and TRBJ2-5; 7 positions match TRBD1. The germline CDR1 and CDR2 sequences are SEHNR and FQNEAQ (reference sequence). V was pared by 2 bases and J by 0 bases, with 12 bases of the junction left unmatched. This CDR3 has 18 amino acids. The CDR3 nucleotides read TGTGCCAGCAGCTTACGGAGAACAGGGGTGTCGTACCAAGAGACCCAGTACTTC. Protein sequence: CASSLRRTGVSYQETQYF.

By proportion, this clone is medium-sized. The chain links TRBV5-1 to TRBJ1-1; no reliable D call. Trimming removed 3 bases at V and 1 base at J, with 13 bases between. Germline CDR1 and CDR2: SGHRS and YFSETQ. The CDR3 has 15 residues. CDR3 amino acids: CASSWRPLKNTEAFF. The CDR3 coding sequence is TGCGCCAGCAGCTGGAGGCCCCTGAAGAACACTGAAGCTTTCTTT.

The rearrangement joins TRBV6-4 to TRBJ2-3; 9 nucleotides agree with TRBD2. J gave up 6 bases and V 6 bases, and 10 bases lay outside the gene matches. CDR3 length equals 15 residues. Looked up from germline, CDR1 is MRHNA and CDR2 is SNTAGT. As DNA, the CDR3 is TGTGCCAGCAGGGCTAGCGGGGTCCCGAGCGATACGCAGTATTTT. Translation gives CASRASGVPSDTQYF.

V and J are TRBV25-1 and TRBJ2-5, with D hard to call. V lost 0 bases and J lost 0, with 14 bases in between. This CDR3 has 17 amino acids. The germline gives CDR1 MGHDK, CDR2 SYGVNS. Here the CDR3 reads CASSEYLGLKYQETQYF. In DNA, the CDR3 is TGTGCCAGCAGTGAATATCTCGGATTAAAGTACCAAGAGACCCAGTACTTC. Drawing the rest from reference TRBV25-1 and TRBJ2-5, the complete variable domain is EADIYQTPRYLVIGTGKKITLECSQTMGHDKMYWYQQDPGMELHLIHYSYGVNSTEKGDLSSESTVSRIRTEHFPLTLESARPSHTSQYLCASSEYLGLKYQETQYFGPGTRLLVL.

V usage is TRBV2 and J usage is TRBJ2-3; 7 bases fit TRBD2. The CDR3 is 13 residues long. CDR1 and CDR2 from the germline V gene are SNHLY and FYNNEI. V lost 4 bases and J lost 9; bases outside the gene matches: 7. For the CDR3, the DNA is TGTGCCAGCAGTGTTCTTAGCGGGTACACGCAGTATTTT. This encodes CASSVLSGYTQYF.

This clone was seen only once. The rearrangement joins TRBV5-1 to TRBJ2-2, with 10 bases aligning to TRBD2. The CDR3 loop spans 18 amino acids. Unmatched junction bases numbered 5, after V lost 0 bases and J lost 0 bases. Germline V gives CDR1 SGHRS, CDR2 YFSETQ. CDR3 sequence reads: CASSLVQRGGPNTGELFF. In nucleotides, the CDR3 is TGCGCCAGCAGCTTGGTCCAGCGGGGGGGCCCGAACACCGGGGAGCTGTTTTTT.

The V gene is TRBV5-4, the J gene TRBJ1-4, with a weak D call TRBD1 (5 bases). The CDR3 has 13 residues. Trimming removed 0 bases at V and 5 bases at J, with 5 bases between. Looked up from germline, CDR1 is SGHNT and CDR2 is YYREEE (reference sequence). The CDR3 spells CASSLGQNEKLFF. In nucleotides, the CDR3 is TGTGCCAGCAGCTTGGGACAGAATGAAAAACTGTTTTTT. Supplemented by reference TRBV5-4 and TRBJ1-4, the full variable domain reads ETGVTQSPTHLIKTRGQQVTLRCSSQSGHNTVSWYQQALGQGPQFIFQYYREEENGRGNFPPRFSGLQFPNYSSELNVNALELDDSALYLCASSLGQNEKLFFGSGTQLSVL.

The chain joins TRBV2 to TRBJ1-2; the match to TRBD1 covers 7 bases. Germline V CDR1 and CDR2: SNHLY, FYNNEI. The CDR3 has 12 residues. V was clipped by 2 bases and J by 8 bases; unmatched bases: 2. CDR3 amino acids: CASSELGGGYTF. The CDR3 bases are TGTGCCAGCAGTGAACTAGGGGGCGGCTACACCTTC.

The chain joins TRBV5-4 to TRBJ2-5, with D unclear. This CDR3 is 14 amino acids long. V was trimmed by 2 bases and J by 4 bases, leaving 12 bases between them. Germline CDR1 reads SGHNT; CDR2 reads YYREEE (reference sequence). The CDR3 DNA reads TGTGCCAGCAGCTTTTGGCGCTTTCCAGAGACCCAGTACTTC. It is translated as CASSFWRFPETQYF.

This clone has more than one count but fewer than ten. The chain combines TRBV6-1 with TRBJ2-3, with D uncertain. V was shortened by 8 bases and J by 0 bases, with 15 bases between the two germline ends. The CDR3 spans 15 residues. The germline gives CDR1 MNHNS, CDR2 SASEGT. The CDR3 region has the DNA TGTGCCAGCGGTTTAGCAGACACTAGCACAGATACGCAGTATTTT. This translates into CASGLADTSTDTQYF.

The V call is TRBV12-5, the J call TRBJ1-1; no definite D call. Trimming removed 6 bases at V and 1 base at J, with 9 bases between. The CDR3 covers 13 residues. Germline lookup yields CDR1 LGHNT and CDR2 FRNRAP. CDR3 coding DNA: TGTGCTAGTGGCCCCCCTCGGAACACTGAAGCTTTCTTT. It codes for CASGPPRNTEAFF.

The chain has TRBV7-9 and TRBJ1-5; a possible D gene is TRBD1 (6 bases). Germline loops: CDR1 SEHNR, CDR2 FQNEAQ (reference sequence). Trimming stripped 2 bases from V and 8 bases from J, with 16 bases between. The length of the CDR3 is 15 residues. The CDR3 DNA is TGTGCCAGCAGCTTATTGGGGGGGCACGCCGAGCCCCAGCATTTT. Translating it yields CASSLLGGHAEPQHF.

This chain links TRBV7-9 with TRBJ1-5; a possible D gene is TRBD1 (5 bases). The CDR3 contains 14 residues. Germline assignment: CDR1 SEHNR and CDR2 FQNEAQ (reference sequence). Trimming removed 5 bases at V and 4 bases at J, with 12 bases between. CDR3 protein: CASSASAGNQPQHF. Here the CDR3 DNA reads TGTGCCAGCAGCGCAAGCGCAGGGAATCAGCCCCAGCATTTT.